These 27 T cell receptor beta chains came from one sample sequenced in a study of cytomegalovirus exposure and HLA in healthy donors. The study ran its PCR with 60 Vbeta and 13 Jbeta primers. Sequenced by immunoSEQ multiplex PCR; TCRdb stores in-frame clones only, minus some. The profile shows 150,000 to 200,000 clones, around 81% of them singletons. Sequenced sample: PBMCs. Receptors were obtained from a man aged 25-45 years in good health and CMV-seronegative.

In nucleotides, the CDR3 is TGCGCCAGCAGCACCGGGACTAGCGTGGAGACCCAGTACTTC. It yields the protein CASSTGTSVETQYF. The chain is built from TRBV5-1 and TRBJ2-5; TRBD2 matches at 10 bases. CDR3 length: 14 amino acids. V shed 4 bases, J shed 5 bases, and the junction held 5 bases outside the gene matches. Germline V gene sequence: CDR1 SGHRS, CDR2 YFSETQ.

The chain uses TRBV19 and TRBJ2-2, with D maybe TRBD2 (6 bases). Germline assignment: CDR1 LNHDA and CDR2 SQIVND (reference sequence). V gave up 10 bases and J gave up 1 base, with 16 bases separating them. This CDR3 region has 15 residues. The CDR3 is CATLGGGLNTGELFF. CDR3 bases: TGTGCCACCCTGGGGGGAGGCCTGAACACCGGGGAGCTGTTTTTT.

The rearrangement links TRBV5-1 to TRBJ2-1; 10 bases are shared with TRBD2. Germline lookup yields CDR1 SGHRS and CDR2 YFSETQ. After removal of 4 bases from V and 6 bases from J, the junction contained 7 bases not matched to a gene. The CDR3 runs 15 residues. The CDR3 here is CASSQAGGSGNEQFF. CDR3 sequence (DNA): TGCGCCAGCAGCCAAGCGGGAGGGTCAGGCAATGAGCAGTTCTTC.

This chain uses TRBV2 with TRBJ1-5; tentative D call: TRBD1 (6 bases). The CDR3 has 13 residues. V lost 7 bases and J lost 4, with 11 bases in between. Germline loops: CDR1 SNHLY, CDR2 FYNNEI. The chain's CDR3 is CASTTGQNQPQHF. The CDR3 DNA reads as TGTGCCAGCACTACGGGACAAAATCAGCCCCAGCATTTT.

The rearrangement joins TRBV29-1 to TRBJ2-3; TRBD2 might be the D (6 bases). Per germline, CDR1 SQVTM and CDR2 ANQGSEA. The CDR3 spans 12 residues. The CDR3 here is CNVGGTTDTQYF. The CDR3 bases are TGCAACGTGGGCGGGACTACAGATACGCAGTATTTT.

The chain is built from TRBV11-2 and TRBJ2-1; 10 bases fit TRBD2. CDR3 length: 15 residues. The ends lost 4 bases at V and 4 bases at J; junction bases unmatched: 4. The germline CDR1 and CDR2 sequences are SGHAT and FQNNGV. For the CDR3, the DNA is TGTGCCAGCAGCTCACGGACTAGCGGATACAATGAGCAGTTCTTC. Protein: CASSSRTSGYNEQFF.

J is TRBJ1-2 and V is TRBV2, with 7 bases identical to TRBD1. Per germline, CDR1 SNHLY and CDR2 FYNNEI. This CDR3 has 15 residues. The V segment lost 7 bases and the J segment 7 bases; nucleotides outside the gene matches: 15. CDR3 bases: TGTGCCAGCACCTCTACAGGGGTCGTGATACGTGGCTACACCTTC. Encoded protein: CASTSTGVVIRGYTF.

The rearrangement joins TRBV4-2 to TRBJ2-1, with 16 bases aligning to TRBD2. Per germline, CDR1 LGHNA and CDR2 YNFKEQ. The J segment lost 8 bases and the V segment lost 3 bases, leaving 1 base of the junction unmatched. The CDR3 runs 15 residues. For the CDR3, the DNA is TGTGCCAGCAGCCAGGGACTAGCGGGAGGGCATGAGCAGTTCTTC. Its translation: CASSQGLAGGHEQFF.

This clone appeared a single time. The CDR3 nucleotides read TGTGCCAGCAGTCACACCGAAAGTTATAATTCACCCCTCCACTTT. This codes for CASSHTESYNSPLHF. This rearrangement joins TRBV25-1 to TRBJ1-6; D gene unclear. From germline, CDR1 is MGHDK and CDR2 SYGVNS. V was trimmed by 5 bases and J by 4 bases, leaving 12 bases between them. The CDR3 covers 15 residues.

This clone turned up a few times. The chain joins TRBV11-3 to TRBJ2-1; D is perhaps TRBD2 (5 bases). The CDR3 consists of 14 residues. Between the trimmed V and J ends, which lost 5 bases and 1 base, there was a span of 9 bases. CDR1 SGHNT and CDR2 YENEEA come from the germline V gene. CDR3 nucleotide sequence: TGTGCCAGCAGCCCACGCGGGTCCTACAATGAGCAGTTCTTC. Its translation: CASSPRGSYNEQFF. The complete variable domain, with remaining parts taken from reference TRBV11-3 and TRBJ2-1, reads EAGVVQSPRYKIIEKKQPVAFWCNPISGHNTLYWYLQNLGQGPELLIRYENEEAVDDSQLPKDRFSAERLKGVDSTLKIQPAELGDSAVYLCASSPRGSYNEQFFGPGTRLTVL.

The V call is TRBV25-1, the J call TRBJ1-6; D unresolved. The V and J ends lost 6 bases and 9 bases respectively, with 18 bases between them. The CDR3 totals 15 residues. Germline CDR1 MGHDK, CDR2 SYGVNS. CDR3 protein: CASRAPPGYGSPLHF. CDR3 coding DNA: TGTGCCAGCAGAGCCCCGCCCGGGTACGGTTCACCCCTCCACTTT. Complete variable domain (other parts from reference TRBV25-1 and TRBJ1-6): EADIYQTPRYLVIGTGKKITLECSQTMGHDKMYWYQQDPGMELHLIHYSYGVNSTEKGDLSSESTVSRIRTEHFPLTLESARPSHTSQYLCASRAPPGYGSPLHFGNGTRLTVT.

This chain uses TRBV30 with TRBJ1-1; D is undetermined. The CDR3 has 13 residues. The V end lost 2 bases, the J end lost 2 bases, and 9 bases lay between the germline ends. Germline V CDR1 and CDR2: GTSNPN, SVGIG (reference sequence). The CDR3 here is CAWSFKTNTEAFF. DNA for the CDR3: TGTGCCTGGAGTTTCAAGACAAACACTGAAGCTTTCTTT. Full variable domain (remainder filled in from reference TRBV30 and TRBJ1-1): SQTIHQWPATLVQPVGSPLSLECTVEGTSNPNLYWYRQAAGRGLQLLFYSVGIGQISSEVPQNLSASRPQDRQFILSSKKLLLSDSGFYLCAWSFKTNTEAFFGQGTRLTVV.

The gene calls are TRBV6-5 and TRBJ1-6; the D gene is possibly TRBD1 (6 bases). Germline CDR1 and CDR2: MNHEY and SVGAGI. V lost 8 bases, J lost 9 bases, and 20 bases lay in between. This CDR3 is built from 15 residues. The CDR3 bases are TGTGCCAGCGGCCAGGGGACCGCCCGCGGTTCACCCCTCCACTTT. Translation gives CASGQGTARGSPLHF.

This clone is a singleton in its sample. CDR3 sequence: CATQTGGENYNEQFF. In DNA form, the CDR3 reads TGCGCCACTCAAACGGGGGGGGAGAACTACAATGAGCAGTTCTTC. V gene TRBV4-1 combines with J gene TRBJ2-1; 8 bases fit TRBD2. The CDR3 is 15 amino acids. CDR1 is MGHRA, CDR2 YSYEKL, per germline. V lost 10 bases and J lost 3; bases outside the gene matches: 11.

The V call is TRBV5-6, the J call TRBJ2-7; D perhaps matches TRBD2 (6 bases). V lost 4 bases and J 6 bases, leaving 23 bases between the germline ends. CDR3 length equals 16 residues. From germline, CDR1 is SGHDT and CDR2 YYEEEE. CDR3 bases: TGTGCCAGCAGCCCCAAAACGGGAGCCCTCCCCCGCGAGCAGTACTTC. This translates into CASSPKTGALPREQYF.

This chain uses TRBV18 with TRBJ2-2; D is possibly TRBD1 (6 bases). Trimming removed 5 bases at V and 4 bases at J, with 14 bases between. The CDR3 extends over 15 amino acids. Germline V gives CDR1 KGHSH, CDR2 LQKENI. In DNA, the CDR3 is TGTGCCAGCTCAGAGGGGACACCCATCACCGGGGAGCTGTTTTTT. Encoded protein: CASSEGTPITGELFF.

J is TRBJ2-1 and V is TRBV9, with a tentative D call TRBD2 (5 bases). The germline V gene encodes CDR1 SGDLS and CDR2 YYNGEE. The ends were cut back, 4 bases at V and 9 bases at J, with 8 bases in the middle. CDR3 length: 11 amino acids. CDR3 bases: TGTGCCAGCAGCTCACTAGGTGAGCAGTTCTTC. This sequence encodes CASSSLGEQFF.

This clone has a single count. V is TRBV11-3 and J is TRBJ1-1, with D unclear. This CDR3 has 13 residues. Germline V gene lookup returns CDR1 SGHNT and CDR2 YENEEA. V was shortened by 5 bases and J by 7 bases, with 14 bases between the two germline ends. This chain's CDR3 is CASSPPGKREAFF. CDR3 nucleotide sequence: TGTGCCAGCAGCCCCCCCGGGAAGCGTGAAGCTTTCTTT.

V and J are TRBV4-1 and TRBJ2-5; D perhaps matches TRBD2 (5 bases). The J call may be wrong; the DNA end is better matched by TRBJ2-7. CDR1 and CDR2 from the germline V gene are MGHRA and YSYEKL. This CDR3 has 13 amino acids. The CDR3 nucleotides are TGCGCCAGCAGCCAGAGACTAACTTACGAGCAGTACTTC. Translated, it gives CASSQRLTYEQYF.

J is TRBJ1-2 and V is TRBV5-8, with D unresolved. Between the trimmed V and J ends, which lost 1 base and 5 bases, there was a span of 9 bases. This CDR3 spans 13 amino acids. CDR1 is SGHTS, CDR2 YDEGEE, per germline. For the CDR3, the DNA is TGTGCCAGCAGCTTGAGGAGTACTTATGGCTACACCTTC. It is translated as CASSLRSTYGYTF.

This chain joins TRBV5-5 and TRBJ1-5, with TRBD1 matching 10 bases. Germline CDR1 reads SGHKS; CDR2 reads YYEKEE (reference sequence). With 4 bases clipped from V and 0 bases from J, the junction kept 4 bases outside the gene matches. The CDR3 totals 16 residues. The CDR3 is CASSRDRGTSNQPQHF. The CDR3 DNA sequence: TGTGCCAGCAGCCGGGACAGGGGAACTAGCAATCAGCCCCAGCATTTT.

The chain has TRBV6-1 and TRBJ2-1, with TRBD2 as a possible D gene (6 bases). This CDR3 is 15 amino acids long. V was clipped by 4 bases and J by 2 bases, with 12 bases between them. The germline V gene encodes CDR1 MNHNS and CDR2 SASEGT. The CDR3 nucleotides are TGTGCCAGCAGTGCCAGGAGGGCAACCTACAATGAGCAGTTCTTC. It codes for CASSARRATYNEQFF.

J is TRBJ2-7 and V is TRBV27; no reliable D call. The CDR3 has 14 residues. The germline CDR1 and CDR2 sequences are MNHEY and SMNVEV (reference sequence). V was trimmed by 2 bases and J by 1 base, leaving 9 bases between them. Written as DNA, the CDR3 is TGTGCCAGCAGTTTACGTATAAATTCCTACGAGCAGTACTTC. Amino acids: CASSLRINSYEQYF.

This rearrangement joins TRBV5-1 to TRBJ1-3, with D hard to call. This CDR3 contains 17 residues. Trimming cost V 0 bases and J 0 bases, with 13 bases left between them. Germline CDR1 SGHRS, CDR2 YFSETQ. CDR3: CASSLDPGTRSGNTIYF. CDR3 sequence (DNA): TGCGCCAGCAGCTTGGACCCGGGAACGCGCTCTGGAAACACCATATATTTT.

The J gene is TRBJ1-1, the V gene TRBV9; 8 bases are shared with TRBD1. Germline V lookup: CDR1 SGDLS, CDR2 YYNGEE. V lost 0 bases and J lost 12; bases outside the gene matches: 7. CDR3 length equals 13 residues. CDR3 bases: TGTGCCAGCAGCGTAGCCGGGACAGGATCCACTTTCTTT. Translation gives CASSVAGTGSTFF.

The rearrangement joins TRBV23-1 to TRBJ2-2; the D gene is possibly TRBD2 (5 bases). TRBV23-1 is flagged as an ORF with uncertain function. The CDR3 is 15 amino acids. The V end was cut by 10 bases, the J end by 2 bases, with 17 bases between. The CDR3 is CATLWRAVNTGELFF. The CDR3 DNA reads as TGCGCCACCTTGTGGAGAGCGGTTAACACCGGGGAGCTGTTTTTT.

The count of this clone is one. The V gene is TRBV18, the J gene TRBJ1-1; the D gene is possibly TRBD1 (6 bases). The germline V gene has CDR1 KGHSH and CDR2 LQKENI. Trimming took 5 bases from V and 1 from J, leaving 11 bases between them. The CDR3 extends over 14 amino acids. The CDR3 sequence: CASSSLDRNTEAFF. The CDR3, as DNA: TGTGCCAGCTCATCTCTGGACAGGAACACTGAAGCTTTCTTT.